These 6 T cell receptor beta chains share one sample of origin, sequenced in a study of beta chain features in type 1 diabetes. As every portion of the isolated RNA was reverse transcribed, the sequencing read expressed TCRB transcripts. Data came from immunoSEQ multiplex PCR; TCRdb stores just in-frame clones and leaves some out. The data contain some 900,000 clones, about a sixth of them seen just once; the ten biggest clones take up 0.02% to 0.03%. The sequenced sample was naive CD4+ T cells from blood. Receptors originate from a woman aged 18-35 years in good health.

V is TRBV19 and J is TRBJ1-1, with D possibly being TRBD1 (6 bases). Germline assignment: CDR1 LNHDA and CDR2 SQIVND (reference sequence). CDR3 size: 16 residues. With 5 bases removed from V and 1 base from J, the gap between germline ends came to 17 bases. CDR3 loop: CASSSWGRGTNTEAFF. CDR3 in DNA: TGTGCCAGTAGTTCATGGGGGCGTGGGACGAACACTGAAGCTTTCTTT.

This clone was observed a few times. The rearrangement joins TRBV7-2 to TRBJ2-4; 11 bases agree with TRBD1. The germline V gene encodes CDR1 SGHTA and CDR2 FQGNSA. V was pared by 5 bases and J by 7 bases, with 7 bases of the junction left unmatched. CDR3 length: 15 residues. In DNA form, the CDR3 reads TGTGCCAGCAGCCAACGGACAGGGGGCGTCAACATTCAGTACTTC. Residues: CASSQRTGGVNIQYF. Filled out from reference TRBV7-2 and TRBJ2-4, the complete variable domain reads GAGVSQSPSNKVTEKGKDVELRCDPISGHTALYWYRQSLGQGLEFLIYFQGNSAPDKSGLPSDRFSAERTGGSVSTLTIQRTQQEDSAVYLCASSQRTGGVNIQYFGAGTRLSVL.

This chain connects TRBV5-4 to TRBJ1-2; no reliable D call. This CDR3 has 13 residues. V lost 2 bases and J 3 bases, leaving 8 bases between the germline ends. Germline V CDR1 and CDR2: SGHNT, YYREEE (reference sequence). The CDR3 nucleotides read TGTGCCAGCAGCTTCGGACGGGACTATGGCTACACCTTC. Translated: CASSFGRDYGYTF. Full variable domain (rest looked up from reference TRBV5-4 and TRBJ1-2): ETGVTQSPTHLIKTRGQQVTLRCSSQSGHNTVSWYQQALGQGPQFIFQYYREEENGRGNFPPRFSGLQFPNYSSELNVNALELDDSALYLCASSFGRDYGYTFGSGTRLTVV.

The rearrangement links TRBV2 to TRBJ1-4; D remains ambiguous. Germline CDR1 and CDR2: SNHLY and FYNNEI. The CDR3 spans 13 residues. V gave up 8 bases and J gave up 4 bases, with 11 bases separating them. CDR3 protein: CASVGQYNEKLFF. The CDR3 bases are TGTGCCAGCGTCGGCCAGTATAATGAAAAACTGTTTTTT.

The chain uses TRBV11-2 and TRBJ2-1; 7 bases align to TRBD1. The CDR3 covers 16 residues. Germline V gene data show CDR1 as SGHAT and CDR2 as FQNNGV. V dropped 5 bases and J dropped 0; count of bases not matched to a gene: 7. The CDR3 reads CASSARQGSSYNEQFF. CDR3 in DNA: TGTGCCAGCAGCGCCAGACAGGGTAGCTCCTACAATGAGCAGTTCTTC.

CDR3 in DNA: TGTGCCAGCAGCTTTAGGGACAATCAGCCCCAGCATTTT. It is translated as CASSFRDNQPQHF. The J gene is TRBJ1-5, the V gene TRBV7-2; D not certain. CDR3 length equals 13 residues. Deletions cut 3 bases from V and 3 bases from J, with 6 bases between. CDR1 and CDR2 (germline): SGHTA, FQGNSA.